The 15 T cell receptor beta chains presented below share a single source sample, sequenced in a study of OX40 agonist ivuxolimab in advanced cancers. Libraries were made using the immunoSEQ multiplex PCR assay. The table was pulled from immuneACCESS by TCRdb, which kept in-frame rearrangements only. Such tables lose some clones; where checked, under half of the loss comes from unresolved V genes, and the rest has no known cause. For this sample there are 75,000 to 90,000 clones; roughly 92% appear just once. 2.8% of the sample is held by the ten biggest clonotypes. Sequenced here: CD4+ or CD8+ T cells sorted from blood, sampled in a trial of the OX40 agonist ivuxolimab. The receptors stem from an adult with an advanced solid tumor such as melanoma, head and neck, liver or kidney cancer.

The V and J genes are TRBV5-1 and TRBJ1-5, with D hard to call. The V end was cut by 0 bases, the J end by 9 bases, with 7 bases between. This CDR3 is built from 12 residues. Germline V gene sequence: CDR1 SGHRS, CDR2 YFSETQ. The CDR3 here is CASSLGNGPQHF. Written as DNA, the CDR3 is TGCGCCAGCAGCTTGGGGAATGGGCCCCAGCATTTT.

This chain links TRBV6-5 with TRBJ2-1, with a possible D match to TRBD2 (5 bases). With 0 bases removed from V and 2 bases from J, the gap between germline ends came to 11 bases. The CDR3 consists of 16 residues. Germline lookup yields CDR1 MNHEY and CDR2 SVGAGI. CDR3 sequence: CASSYSVGGPYNEQFF. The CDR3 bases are TGTGCCAGCAGTTACTCCGTCGGAGGCCCCTACAATGAGCAGTTCTTC.

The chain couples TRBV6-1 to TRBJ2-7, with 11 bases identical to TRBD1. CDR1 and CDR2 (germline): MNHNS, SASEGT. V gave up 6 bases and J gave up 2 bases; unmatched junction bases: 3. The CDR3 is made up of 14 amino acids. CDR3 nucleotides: TGTGCCAGCAGGGGACAGGGGGGGACCTACGAGCAGTACTTC. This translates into CASRGQGGTYEQYF.

CDR3 coding DNA: TGTGCCAGCAACACCCCGGACAGATACTACGAGCAGTACTTC. This encodes CASNTPDRYYEQYF. The V gene is TRBV28, the J gene TRBJ2-7, with TRBD1 as a possible D gene (6 bases). The V end was cut by 7 bases, the J end by 3 bases, with 16 bases between. CDR1 MDHEN and CDR2 SYDVKM come from the germline V gene. The CDR3 consists of 14 residues.

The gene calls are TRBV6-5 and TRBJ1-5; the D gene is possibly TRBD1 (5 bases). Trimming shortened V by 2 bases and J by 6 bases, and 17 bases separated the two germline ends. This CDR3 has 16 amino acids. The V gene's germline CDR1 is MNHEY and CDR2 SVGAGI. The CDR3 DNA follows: TGTGCCAGCAGTTACCATTCAGGGCTATACCCTCAGCCCCAGCATTTT. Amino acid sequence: CASSYHSGLYPQPQHF.

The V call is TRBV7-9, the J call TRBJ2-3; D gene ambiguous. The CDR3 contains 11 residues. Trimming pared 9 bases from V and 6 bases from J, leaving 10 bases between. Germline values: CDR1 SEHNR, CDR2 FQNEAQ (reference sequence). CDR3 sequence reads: CASTSTDTQYF. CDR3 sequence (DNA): TGTGCCAGTACCTCCACCGATACGCAGTATTTT.

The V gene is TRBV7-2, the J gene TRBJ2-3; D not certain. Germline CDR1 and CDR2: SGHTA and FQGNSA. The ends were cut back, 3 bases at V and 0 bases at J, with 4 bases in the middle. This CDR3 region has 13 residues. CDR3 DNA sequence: TGTGCCAGCAGCTTGGGGAGCACAGATACGCAGTATTTT. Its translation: CASSLGSTDTQYF. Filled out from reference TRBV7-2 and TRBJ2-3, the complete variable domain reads GAGVSQSPSNKVTEKGKDVELRCDPISGHTALYWYRQSLGQGLEFLIYFQGNSAPDKSGLPSDRFSAERTGGSVSTLTIQRTQQEDSAVYLCASSLGSTDTQYFGPGTRLTVL.

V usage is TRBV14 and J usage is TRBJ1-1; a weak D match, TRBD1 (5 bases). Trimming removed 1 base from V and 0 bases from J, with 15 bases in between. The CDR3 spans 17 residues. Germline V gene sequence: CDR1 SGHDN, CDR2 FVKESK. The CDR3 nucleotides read TGTGCCAGCAGCCAAGTATCTTGGGGACTGTTGAACACTGAAGCTTTCTTT. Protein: CASSQVSWGLLNTEAFF.

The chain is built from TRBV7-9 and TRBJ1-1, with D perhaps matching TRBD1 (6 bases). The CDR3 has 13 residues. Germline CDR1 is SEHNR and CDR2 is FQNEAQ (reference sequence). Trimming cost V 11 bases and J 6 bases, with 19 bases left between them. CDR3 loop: CAFDPGVRAEAFF. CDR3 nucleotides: TGTGCCTTCGACCCAGGGGTAAGGGCTGAAGCTTTCTTT.

CDR3 DNA: TGTGCCAGTTATGGTCAGCCGAACACTGAAGCTTTCTTT. Amino acids: CASYGQPNTEAFF. The chain recombines TRBV19 with TRBJ1-1; D gene ambiguous. Germline values: CDR1 LNHDA, CDR2 SQIVND (reference sequence). V was cut by 8 bases and J by 1 base, with 11 bases left in between. This CDR3 comprises 13 residues.

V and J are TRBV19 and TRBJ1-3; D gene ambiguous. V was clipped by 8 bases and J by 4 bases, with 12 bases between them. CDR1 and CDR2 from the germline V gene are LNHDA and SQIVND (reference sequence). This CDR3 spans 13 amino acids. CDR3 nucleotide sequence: TGTGCCAGTGAGCTGGGATCCGGAAACACCATATATTTT. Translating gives CASELGSGNTIYF.

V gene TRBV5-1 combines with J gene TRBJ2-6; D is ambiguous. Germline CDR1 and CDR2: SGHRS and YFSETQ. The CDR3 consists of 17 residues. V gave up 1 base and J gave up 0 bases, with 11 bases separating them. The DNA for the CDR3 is TGCGCCAGCAGCTTGCGCCAGCTATCCTCTGGGGCCAACGTCCTGACTTTC. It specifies CASSLRQLSSGANVLTF.

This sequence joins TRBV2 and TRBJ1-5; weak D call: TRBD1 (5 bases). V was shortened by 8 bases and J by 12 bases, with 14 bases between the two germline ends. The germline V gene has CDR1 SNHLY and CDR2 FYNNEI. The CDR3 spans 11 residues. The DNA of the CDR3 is TGTGCCAGCGGAACAGGCTCCGTCCAGCATTTT. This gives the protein CASGTGSVQHF.

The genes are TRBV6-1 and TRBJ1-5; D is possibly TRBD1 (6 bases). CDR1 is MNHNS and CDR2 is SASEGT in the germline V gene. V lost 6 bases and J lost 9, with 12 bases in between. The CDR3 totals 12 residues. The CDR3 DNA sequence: TGTGCCAGCAGCCCCATGGACAGGCCCCAGCATTTT. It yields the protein CASSPMDRPQHF.

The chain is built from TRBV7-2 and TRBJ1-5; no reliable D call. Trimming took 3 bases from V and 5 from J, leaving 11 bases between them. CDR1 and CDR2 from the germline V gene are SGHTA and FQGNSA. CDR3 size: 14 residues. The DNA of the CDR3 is TGTGCCAGCAGCTTCGGGCTCAGCCATCAGCCCCAGCATTTT. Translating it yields CASSFGLSHQPQHF.